This entry is about one T cell receptor (beta chain). Its antigen is unidentified. This CDR3 has 18 residues. Trimming cost V 6 bases and J 0 bases; bases outside gene matches: 13. The germline CDR1 and CDR2 sequences are MDHEN and SYDVKM. The record originates from a study of CD8 T cells in ankylosing spondylitis. Study results and limitations: Seemingly distinctive of ankylosing spondylitis blood was a TCR beta motif formed by eight highly homologous variants. Enrichment of disease-linked clones was reportedly significant in matched ankylosing spondylitis synovial fluid. The authors found the disease-linked clones to be CD8+ and relatively rare in peripheral blood.

Molecular-barcoded quantitative 5'-RACE produced these TCR beta libraries. TCRdb analysed the 5' RACE reads with MiXCR anew, one entry per CDR3 protein. The sample contains under 450,000 distinct CDR3 sequences, 20% to 25% of which appear only once. The specimen sequenced was blood, either unsorted or a sorted T cell fraction (not recorded which). V is TRBV28 and J is TRBJ2-3; 9 bases are a match to TRBD2. This TCR was sampled from a male donor with ankylosing spondylitis or in good health (not recorded which). The CDR3 protein is CASSSYTLAGDSTDTQYF. CDR3 bases: TGTGCCAGCAGCTCCTACACTTTAGCGGGGGATAGCACAGATACGCAGTATTTT.